The 22 T cell receptor beta chains given below trace back to one sample, sequenced in a study of early T cells in non-severe SARS-CoV-2 infection. TCRdb ran MiXCR on the 5' RACE reads and lists one entry per CDR3 protein. The sample includes 90,000 to 120,000 distinct CDR3 sequences, around 10% of them seen just once. The sample taken for sequencing was whole blood. These receptors were taken from an adult who was a healthcare worker with PCR-confirmed SARS-CoV-2 infection or an uninfected control (not recorded which).

The chain links TRBV5-6 to TRBJ1-5; 10 bases align to TRBD1. The germline gives CDR1 SGHDT, CDR2 YYEEEE. The trim removed 4 bases at V and 5 bases at J, leaving 6 bases unmatched. This CDR3 is 15 amino acids long. The CDR3 bases are TGTGCCAGCAGCGGGACAGGGGAGAGAGATCAGCCCCAGCATTTT. Its protein product is CASSGTGERDQPQHF.

CDR3 DNA: TGTGCCAGCAGCTTACTTACAGAACAAGAGACCCAGTACTTC. This gives the protein CASSLLTEQETQYF. V gene TRBV13 combines with J gene TRBJ2-5; D ambiguous. This CDR3 comprises 14 residues. The V gene's germline CDR1 is PRHDT and CDR2 FYEKMQ (reference sequence). Trimming cost V 2 bases and J 2 bases, with 9 bases left between them. The full variable domain, its missing parts supplied by reference TRBV13 and TRBJ2-5, is AAGVIQSPRHLIKEKRETATLKCYPIPRHDTVYWYQQGPGQDPQFLISFYEKMQSDKGSIPDRFSAQQFSDYHSELNMSSLELGDSALYFCASSLLTEQETQYFGPGTRLLVL.

This clonotype has just a few counts. The chain carries TRBV6-6 and TRBJ2-3; D unresolved. The V end lost 0 bases, the J end lost 0 bases, and 13 bases lay between the germline ends. The germline V gene has CDR1 MNHNY and CDR2 SVGAGI (reference sequence). CDR3 length equals 17 residues. CDR3 protein: CASSYSGEFGSTDTQYF. The CDR3 nucleotides read TGTGCCAGCAGTTACTCCGGCGAGTTTGGAAGCACAGATACGCAGTATTTT.

This clonotype was seen at least ten times. V and J are TRBV27 and TRBJ2-5, with 8 bases fitting TRBD1. CDR1 is MNHEY and CDR2 is SMNVEV in the germline V gene (reference sequence). The CDR3 runs 16 residues. Unmatched junction bases numbered 12, after V lost 0 bases and J lost 9 bases. The CDR3 DNA reads TGTGCCAGCAGTTTATCGCGCCAGGGGGCGATGGGGGCCCAGTACTTC. Protein: CASSLSRQGAMGAQYF.

This clonotype was counted at least ten times. V gene TRBV5-1 combines with J gene TRBJ2-7, with 8 bases that match TRBD2. The CDR3 consists of 14 residues. With V trimmed by 4 bases and J by 2 bases, 5 bases remained unmatched. Germline CDR1 SGHRS, CDR2 YFSETQ. The CDR3 DNA is TGCGCCAGCAGCCCCACTAGCGGTACCTACGAGCAGTACTTC. It yields the protein CASSPTSGTYEQYF.

Only one count was recorded for this clonotype. The chain employs TRBV7-9 and TRBJ1-4; D is unresolved. The CDR3 length is 13 residues. Germline CDR1 and CDR2: SEHNR and FQNEAQ (reference sequence). V lost 8 bases and J lost 5, with 12 bases in between. The CDR3 spells CASGLSRNEKLFF. The CDR3 nucleotides read TGTGCCAGCGGACTTTCGAGGAATGAAAAACTGTTTTTT.

This clonotype came up many times. The chain combines TRBV15 with TRBJ2-7, with D hard to call. The CDR3 totals 15 residues. Germline loops: CDR1 LNHNV, CDR2 YYDKDF (reference sequence). Trimming removed 4 bases from V and 0 bases from J, with 13 bases in between. CDR3 sequence reads: CATSNIGYSSYEQYF. For the CDR3, the DNA is TGTGCCACCAGCAATATCGGCTACAGCTCCTACGAGCAGTACTTC.

This clonotype was recorded many times. The rearrangement uses TRBV12-3 or TRBV12-4 and TRBJ1-1; 7 bases agree with TRBD1. This CDR3 has 13 amino acids. Losses at the gene ends were 6 bases for V and 11 bases for J; bases not matched to a gene: 12. The CDR3 DNA reads as TGTGCCAGCAGAGATACAGGGGAGGTCGAGGCTTTCTTT. Translating it yields CASRDTGEVEAFF.

This clonotype was counted only a few times. This chain uses TRBV20-1 with TRBJ1-1; D is uncertain. CDR1 is DFQATT and CDR2 is SNEGSKA in the germline V gene (reference sequence). The CDR3 is 12 amino acids. Trimming removed 0 bases at V and 3 bases at J, with 5 bases between. The DNA of the CDR3 is TGCAGTGCTAGAGATGGGGACACTGAAGCTTTCTTT. It codes for CSARDGDTEAFF.

The chain has TRBV4-1 and TRBJ2-7, with D perhaps TRBD1 or TRBD2 (5 bases each). The CDR3 spans 14 residues. Germline V gene data show CDR1 as MGHRA and CDR2 as YSYEKL. V was clipped by 1 base and J by 4 bases, with 11 bases between them. CDR3: CASSQGSEGYEQYF. CDR3 bases: TGCGCCAGCAGCCAAGGGAGTGAGGGGTACGAGCAGTACTTC.

The chain joins TRBV6-5 to TRBJ1-1; D remains unclear. This CDR3 region has 12 residues. Trimming removed 8 bases from V and 5 bases from J, with 12 bases in between. In germline, CDR1 is MNHEY, CDR2 SVGAGI. The CDR3 sequence is CASQTSPTEAFF. The CDR3 DNA reads as TGTGCCAGCCAGACAAGTCCGACTGAAGCTTTCTTT.

This clonotype has ten or more counts. The CDR3 coding sequence is TGTGCCAGCAGCGTAGGACTAGCGGGAGTAGAGCAGTACTTC. Its protein product is CASSVGLAGVEQYF. The chain joins TRBV9 to TRBJ2-7; 12 positions agree with TRBD2. The CDR3 runs to 14 residues. V was clipped by 0 bases and J by 7 bases; unmatched bases: 2. Germline V gives CDR1 SGDLS, CDR2 YYNGEE.

Concerning this clonotype itself: At one boundary the junction diverges from the germline segment, which might be a read error. V is TRBV6-2 or TRBV6-3 and J is TRBJ2-7; TRBD2 is a possible D gene (6 bases). The CDR3 consists of 16 residues. Germline lookup yields CDR1 MNHEY and CDR2 SVGEGT. The CDR3 reads CASSQLAVAGSYQQYF. In nucleotides, the CDR3 is TGTGCCAGCAGCCAATTAGCGGTGGCGGGCTCCTACCAGCAGTACTTC.

J is TRBJ2-7 and V is TRBV7-8; D gene unclear. CDR1 is SGHVS and CDR2 is FQNEAQ in the germline V gene. CDR3 length: 17 residues. The ends were cut back, 1 base at V and 0 bases at J, with 16 bases in the middle. The CDR3 region is CASSLECRHCPSYEQYF. The CDR3 DNA reads TGTGCCAGCAGCTTAGAGTGCAGGCACTGCCCCTCCTACGAGCAGTACTTC.

The V and J genes are TRBV6-5 and TRBJ2-7; 9 bases are a match to TRBD2. The CDR3 covers 12 residues. Germline V gives CDR1 MNHEY, CDR2 SVGAGI. V gave up 5 bases and J gave up 10 bases; unmatched junction bases: 6. The CDR3 is CASSAGGIRQYF. The CDR3 DNA reads as TGTGCCAGCAGTGCGGGAGGGATCCGACAGTACTTC.

Ten or more counts support this clonotype. V usage is TRBV12-3 or TRBV12-4 and J usage is TRBJ2-2, with no clear D. Trimming left V 6 bases short and J 0 bases short, with 8 bases between. The CDR3 extends over 14 amino acids. The CDR3 spells CASRIVANTGELFF. DNA of the CDR3: TGTGCCAGCAGGATAGTTGCGAACACCGGGGAGCTGTTTTTT.

Many counts were recorded for this clonotype. The chain couples TRBV20-1 to TRBJ2-3; 7 bases are shared with TRBD2. The ends lost 6 bases at V and 6 bases at J; junction bases unmatched: 12. The germline V gene encodes CDR1 DFQATT and CDR2 SNEGSKA (reference sequence). This CDR3 region has 14 residues. CDR3 bases: TGCAGTGCAGGGGCGAGCGCCGGGGGGGATACGCAGTATTTT. The encoded protein is CSAGASAGGDTQYF.

In this sample, this clonotype turned up a few times. The chain has TRBV12-3 or TRBV12-4 and TRBJ1-5, with D unclear. There are 14 residues in the CDR3. V lost 5 bases and J lost 2, with 10 bases in between. CDR3 amino acids: CASSVVGGNQPQHF. The CDR3 DNA is TGTGCCAGCAGTGTTGTAGGTGGCAATCAGCCCCAGCATTTT.

The chain is built from TRBV6-8 and TRBJ2-7; a possible D gene is TRBD2 (5 bases). V dropped 7 bases and J dropped 7 bases, with 20 bases sitting between them. The germline V gene encodes CDR1 MNHGY and CDR2 SAAAGT. There are 14 residues in the CDR3. CDR3 DNA: TGTGCCAGCACCCGTCCCAGCCCTAGGGAGGAGCAGTACTTC. This sequence encodes CASTRPSPREEQYF.

The chain is built from TRBV11-2 and TRBJ2-7, with D unclear. Germline CDR1 and CDR2: SGHAT and FQNNGV. Trimming left V 5 bases short and J 0 bases short, with 14 bases between. The CDR3 sequence is 15 residues long. The DNA of the CDR3 is TGTGCCAGCAGCCGCTTAGTAGCCGCCTCCTACGAGCAGTACTTC. Its translation is CASSRLVAASYEQYF.

The chain is built from TRBV20-1 and TRBJ2-1; 15 bases agree with TRBD2. The CDR3 totals 16 residues. Germline V gene sequence: CDR1 DFQATT, CDR2 SNEGSKA (reference sequence). J gave up 1 base and V 6 bases, and 4 bases lay outside the gene matches. The CDR3 DNA is TGCAGTGCCCCGGGACTAGCGGGAGGATCCTACAATGAGCAGTTCTTC. The encoded protein is CSAPGLAGGSYNEQFF.

This clonotype turned up a few times. The chain couples TRBV14 to TRBJ2-7; perhaps TRBD1 as D (5 bases). Germline CDR1 SGHDN, CDR2 FVKESK. The V gene lost 0 bases and the J gene lost 6 bases, with 9 bases spanning the gap. The CDR3 contains 13 residues. The DNA for the CDR3 is TGTGCCAGCAGCCAAGATTGGACATCCGAGCAGTACTTC. Translation gives CASSQDWTSEQYF.